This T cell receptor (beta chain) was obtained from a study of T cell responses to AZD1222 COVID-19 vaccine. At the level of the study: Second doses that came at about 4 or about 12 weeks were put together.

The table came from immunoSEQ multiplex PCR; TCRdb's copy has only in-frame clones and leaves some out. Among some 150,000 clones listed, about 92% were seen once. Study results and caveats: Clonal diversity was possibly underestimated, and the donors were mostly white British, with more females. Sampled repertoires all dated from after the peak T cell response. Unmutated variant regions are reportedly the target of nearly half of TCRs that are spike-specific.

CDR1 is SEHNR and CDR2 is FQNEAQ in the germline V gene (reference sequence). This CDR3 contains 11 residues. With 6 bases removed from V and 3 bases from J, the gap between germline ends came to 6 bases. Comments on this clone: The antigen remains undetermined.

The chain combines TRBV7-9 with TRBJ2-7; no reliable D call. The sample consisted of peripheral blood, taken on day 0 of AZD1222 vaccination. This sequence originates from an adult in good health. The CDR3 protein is CASSSFYEQYF. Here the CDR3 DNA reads TGTGCCAGCAGTTCCTTCTACGAGCAGTACTTC. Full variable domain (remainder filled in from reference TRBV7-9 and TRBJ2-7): DTGVSQNPRHKITKRGQNVTFRCDPISEHNRLYWYRQTLGQGPEFLTYFQNEAQLEKSRLLSDRFSAERPKGSFSTLEIQRTEQGDSAMYLCASSSFYEQYFGPGTRLTVT.